This TCR beta chain came from a study of blood T cell repertoires in COVID-19. Study-wide context: Donors in the United States, Italy and Spain gave samples during acute or convalescent COVID-19.

Original data processing: Reference gene primers were amplified, and this amplification served to estimate nucleated cell counts. TCRdb's copy holds only in-frame clones and misses some; the assay was immunoSEQ multiplex PCR. V, J and clone size reflect that table, while D and trimming were determined from the DNA. This table holds about 96,000 clones, about four fifths found once. CDR1 is GTSNPN, CDR2 SVGIG, per germline (reference sequence). There are 13 residues in the CDR3. The germline V and J ends were trimmed by 2 bases and 4 bases, with 11 bases remaining between them. Sequenced: peripheral blood. The chain couples TRBV30 to TRBJ1-1; tentatively, D is TRBD1 (6 bases). This TCR was recovered from a woman aged 60-75 years with acute or convalescent COVID-19. The CDR3 DNA reads TGTGCCTGGAGTCCGGGACACCGCACTGAAGCTTTCTTT. Protein product: CAWSPGHRTEAFF.